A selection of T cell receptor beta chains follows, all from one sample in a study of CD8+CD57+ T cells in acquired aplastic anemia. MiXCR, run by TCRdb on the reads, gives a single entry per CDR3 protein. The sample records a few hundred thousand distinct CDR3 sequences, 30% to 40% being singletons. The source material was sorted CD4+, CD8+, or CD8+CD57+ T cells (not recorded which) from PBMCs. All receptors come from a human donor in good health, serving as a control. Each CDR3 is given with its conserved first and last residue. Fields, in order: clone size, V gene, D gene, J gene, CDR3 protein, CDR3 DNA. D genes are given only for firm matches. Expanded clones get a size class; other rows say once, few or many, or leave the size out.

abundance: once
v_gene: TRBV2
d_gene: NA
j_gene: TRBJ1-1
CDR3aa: CASSEREAEAFF
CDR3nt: TGTGCCAGCAGTGAAAGGGAGGCTGAAGCTTTCTTT

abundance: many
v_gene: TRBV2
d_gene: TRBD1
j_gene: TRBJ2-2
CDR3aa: CASSEGGQGNTGELFF
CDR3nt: TGTGCCAGCAGTGAAGGTGGACAGGGGAACACCGGGGAGCTGTTTTTT

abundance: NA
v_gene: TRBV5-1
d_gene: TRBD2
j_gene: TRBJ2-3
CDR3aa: CASSSGTSGATDTQYF
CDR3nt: TGCGCCAGCAGCAGCGGGACTAGCGGGGCCACAGATACGCAGTATTTT

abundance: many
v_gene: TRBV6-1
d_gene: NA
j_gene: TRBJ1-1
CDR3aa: CASSRQVNTEAFF
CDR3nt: TGTGCCAGCAGTAGACAGGTGAACACTGAAGCTTTCTTT

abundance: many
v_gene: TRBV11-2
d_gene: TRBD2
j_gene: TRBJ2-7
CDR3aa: CASSLVVAGVSEQYF
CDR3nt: TGTGCCAGCAGCTTAGTTGTAGCGGGAGTTAGTGAGCAGTACTTC

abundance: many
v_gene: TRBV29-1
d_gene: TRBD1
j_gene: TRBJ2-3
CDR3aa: CSVDGGQGSTDTQYF
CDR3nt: TGCAGCGTTGATGGGGGACAGGGGAGCACAGATACGCAGTATTTT

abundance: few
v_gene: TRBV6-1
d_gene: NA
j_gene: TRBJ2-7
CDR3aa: CASGVGQGRTYEQYF
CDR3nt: TGTGCCAGCGGTGTAGGGCAGGGGCGAACCTACGAGCAGTACTTC

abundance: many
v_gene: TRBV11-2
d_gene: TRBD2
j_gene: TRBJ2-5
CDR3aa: CASSPTSGQETQYF
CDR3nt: TGTGCCAGCAGCCCGACTAGCGGACAAGAGACCCAGTACTTC

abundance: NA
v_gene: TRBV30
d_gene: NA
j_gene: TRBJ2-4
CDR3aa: CAWSGDTKNIQYF
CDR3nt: TGTGCCTGGAGTGGGGACACCAAAAACATTCAGTACTTC

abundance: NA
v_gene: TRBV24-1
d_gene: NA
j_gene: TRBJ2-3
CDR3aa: CATSDRVSTDTQYF
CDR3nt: TGTGCCACCAGTGACCGTGTGAGCACAGATACGCAGTATTTT

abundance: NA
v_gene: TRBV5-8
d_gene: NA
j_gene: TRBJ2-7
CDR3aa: CASSWELVTSYEQYF
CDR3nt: TGTGCCAGCAGCTGGGAGCTGGTAACGTCCTACGAGCAGTACTTC

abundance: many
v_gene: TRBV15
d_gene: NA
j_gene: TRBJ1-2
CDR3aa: CATSTSTGTGRYGYTF
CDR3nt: TGTGCCACCAGTACTTCTACCGGGACGGGGCGATATGGCTACACCTTC

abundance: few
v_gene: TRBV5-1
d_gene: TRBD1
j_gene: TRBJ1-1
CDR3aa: CASSLRTGEITEAFF
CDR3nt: TGCGCCAGCAGCTTACGGACAGGGGAGATTACTGAAGCTTTCTTT

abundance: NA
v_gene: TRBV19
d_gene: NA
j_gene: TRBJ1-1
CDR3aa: CASSILGGGTEAFF
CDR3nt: TGTGCCAGTAGTATCCTGGGGGGTGGCACTGAAGCTTTCTTT